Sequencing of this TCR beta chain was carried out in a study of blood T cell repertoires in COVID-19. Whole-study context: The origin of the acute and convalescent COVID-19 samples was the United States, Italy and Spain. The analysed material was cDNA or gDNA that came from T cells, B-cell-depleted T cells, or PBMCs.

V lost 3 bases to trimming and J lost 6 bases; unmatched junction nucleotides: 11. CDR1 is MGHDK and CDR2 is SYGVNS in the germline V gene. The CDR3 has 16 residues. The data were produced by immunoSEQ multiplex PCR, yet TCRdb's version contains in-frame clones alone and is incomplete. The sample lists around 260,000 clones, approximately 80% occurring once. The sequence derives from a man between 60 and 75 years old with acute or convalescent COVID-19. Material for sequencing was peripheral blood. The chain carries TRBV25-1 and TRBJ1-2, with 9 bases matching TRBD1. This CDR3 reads CASSEIQGAKFDGYTF. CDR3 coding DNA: TGTGCCAGCAGTGAGATACAGGGGGCTAAATTCGATGGCTACACCTTC.